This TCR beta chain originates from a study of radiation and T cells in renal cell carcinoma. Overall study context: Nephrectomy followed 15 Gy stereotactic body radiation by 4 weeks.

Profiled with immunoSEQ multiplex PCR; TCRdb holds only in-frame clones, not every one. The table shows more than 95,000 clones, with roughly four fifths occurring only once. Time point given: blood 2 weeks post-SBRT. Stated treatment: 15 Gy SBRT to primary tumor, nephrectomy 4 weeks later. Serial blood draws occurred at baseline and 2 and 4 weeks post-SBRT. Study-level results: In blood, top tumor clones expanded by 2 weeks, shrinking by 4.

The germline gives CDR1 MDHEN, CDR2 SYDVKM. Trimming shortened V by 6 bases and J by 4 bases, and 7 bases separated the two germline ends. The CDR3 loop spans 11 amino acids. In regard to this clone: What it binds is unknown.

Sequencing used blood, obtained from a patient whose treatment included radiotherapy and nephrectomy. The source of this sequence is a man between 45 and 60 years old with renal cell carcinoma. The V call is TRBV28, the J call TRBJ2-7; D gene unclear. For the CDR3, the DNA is TGTGCCAGCAGCCGCAGTTACGAGCAGTACTTC. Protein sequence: CASSRSYEQYF. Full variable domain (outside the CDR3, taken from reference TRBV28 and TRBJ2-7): DVKVTQSSRYLVKRTGEKVFLECVQDMDHENMFWYRQDPGLGLRLIYFSYDVKMKEKGDIPEGYSVSREKKERFSLILESASTNQTSMYLCASSRSYEQYFGPGTRLTVT.